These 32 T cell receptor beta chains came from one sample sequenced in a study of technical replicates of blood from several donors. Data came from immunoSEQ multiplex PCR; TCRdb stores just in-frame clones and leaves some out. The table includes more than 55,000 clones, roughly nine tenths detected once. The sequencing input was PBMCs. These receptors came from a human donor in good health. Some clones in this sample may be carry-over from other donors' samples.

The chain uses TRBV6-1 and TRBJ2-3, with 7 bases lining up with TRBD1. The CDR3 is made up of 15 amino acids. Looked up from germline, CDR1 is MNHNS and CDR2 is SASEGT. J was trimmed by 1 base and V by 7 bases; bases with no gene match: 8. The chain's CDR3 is CASTRLTGGTDTQYF. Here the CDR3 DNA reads TGTGCCAGCACCAGACTTACAGGGGGCACAGATACGCAGTATTTT.

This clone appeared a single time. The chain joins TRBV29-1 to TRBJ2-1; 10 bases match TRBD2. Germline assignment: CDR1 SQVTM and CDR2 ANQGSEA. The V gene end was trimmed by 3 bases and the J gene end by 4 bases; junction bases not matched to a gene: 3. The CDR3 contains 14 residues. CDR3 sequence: CSVEWTSGYNEQFF. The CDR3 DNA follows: TGCAGCGTTGAGTGGACTAGCGGATACAATGAGCAGTTCTTC.

CDR3 DNA: TGTGCCTGGAGTCCCGCAGGGAACTATAATTCACCCCTCCACTTT. Translation gives CAWSPAGNYNSPLHF. The rearrangement uses TRBV30 and TRBJ1-6; D may be TRBD1 (5 bases). Germline CDR1 and CDR2: GTSNPN and SVGIG (reference sequence). CDR3 length equals 15 residues. V was cut by 2 bases and J by 3 bases, with 11 bases left in between.

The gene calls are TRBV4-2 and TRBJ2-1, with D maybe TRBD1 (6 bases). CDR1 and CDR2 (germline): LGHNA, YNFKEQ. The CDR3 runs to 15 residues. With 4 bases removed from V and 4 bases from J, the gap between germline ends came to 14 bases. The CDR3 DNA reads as TGTGCCAGCAGCCCCGGACAGTCCCCTTACAATGAGCAGTTCTTC. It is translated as CASSPGQSPYNEQFF.

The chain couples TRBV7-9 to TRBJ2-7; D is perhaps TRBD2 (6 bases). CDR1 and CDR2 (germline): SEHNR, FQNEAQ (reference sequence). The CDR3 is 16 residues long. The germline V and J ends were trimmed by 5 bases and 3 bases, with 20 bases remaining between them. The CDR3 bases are TGTGCCAGCAGCCCCAGAGGGGTAGCGGAGTACTACGAGCAGTACTTC. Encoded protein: CASSPRGVAEYYEQYF.

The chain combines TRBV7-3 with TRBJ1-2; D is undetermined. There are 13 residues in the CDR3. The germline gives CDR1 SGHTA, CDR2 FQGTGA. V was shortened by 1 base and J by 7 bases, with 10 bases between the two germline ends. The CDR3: CASSLKAGSGYTF. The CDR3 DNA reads TGTGCCAGCAGCTTAAAAGCAGGCTCTGGCTACACCTTC.

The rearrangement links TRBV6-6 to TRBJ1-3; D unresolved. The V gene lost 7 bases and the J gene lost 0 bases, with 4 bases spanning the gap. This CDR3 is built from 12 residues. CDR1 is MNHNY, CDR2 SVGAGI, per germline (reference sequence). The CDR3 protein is CASTGSGNTIYF. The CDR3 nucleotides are TGTGCCAGCACCGGCTCTGGAAACACCATATATTTT.

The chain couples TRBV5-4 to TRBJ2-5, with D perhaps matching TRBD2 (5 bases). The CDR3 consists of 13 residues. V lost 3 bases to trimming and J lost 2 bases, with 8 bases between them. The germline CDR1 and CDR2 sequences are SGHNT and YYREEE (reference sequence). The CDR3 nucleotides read TGTGCCAGCAGCTCCAGACTACAAGAGACCCAGTACTTC. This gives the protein CASSSRLQETQYF. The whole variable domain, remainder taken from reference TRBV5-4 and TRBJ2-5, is ETGVTQSPTHLIKTRGQQVTLRCSSQSGHNTVSWYQQALGQGPQFIFQYYREEENGRGNFPPRFSGLQFPNYSSELNVNALELDDSALYLCASSSRLQETQYFGPGTRLLVL.

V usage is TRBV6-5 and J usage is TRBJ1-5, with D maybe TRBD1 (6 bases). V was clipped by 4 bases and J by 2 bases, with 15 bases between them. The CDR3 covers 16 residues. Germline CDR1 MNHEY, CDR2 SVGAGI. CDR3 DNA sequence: TGTGCCAGCAGTTCCCGGACAGTCCGGGGCAATCAGCCCCAGCATTTT. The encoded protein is CASSSRTVRGNQPQHF.

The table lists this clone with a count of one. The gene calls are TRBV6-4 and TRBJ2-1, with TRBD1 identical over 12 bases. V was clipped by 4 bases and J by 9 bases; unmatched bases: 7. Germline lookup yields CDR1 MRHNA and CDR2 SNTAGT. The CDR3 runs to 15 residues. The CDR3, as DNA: TGTGCCAGCAGTGTCCGGGGGACAGGGGGCGGTGAGCAGTTCTTC. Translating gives CASSVRGTGGGEQFF.

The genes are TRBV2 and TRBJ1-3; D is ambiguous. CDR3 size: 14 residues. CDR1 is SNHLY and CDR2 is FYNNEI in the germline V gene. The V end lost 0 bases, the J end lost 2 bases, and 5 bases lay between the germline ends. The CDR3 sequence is CASSEARAGNTIYF. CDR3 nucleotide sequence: TGTGCCAGCAGTGAAGCTCGGGCTGGAAACACCATATATTTT.

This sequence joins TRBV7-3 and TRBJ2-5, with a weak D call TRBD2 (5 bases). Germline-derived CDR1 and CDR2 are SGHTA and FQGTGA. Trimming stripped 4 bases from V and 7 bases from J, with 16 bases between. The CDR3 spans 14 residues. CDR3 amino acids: CASSSSAVSATQYF. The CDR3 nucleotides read TGTGCCAGCAGCTCCTCAGCGGTCTCGGCGACCCAGTACTTC.

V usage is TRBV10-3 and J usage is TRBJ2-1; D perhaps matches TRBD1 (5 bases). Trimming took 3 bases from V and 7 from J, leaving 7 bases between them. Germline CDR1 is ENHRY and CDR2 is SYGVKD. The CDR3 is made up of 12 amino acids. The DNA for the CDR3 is TGTGCCATCAGTGAATACAGGAATGAGCAGTTCTTC. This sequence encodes CAISEYRNEQFF.

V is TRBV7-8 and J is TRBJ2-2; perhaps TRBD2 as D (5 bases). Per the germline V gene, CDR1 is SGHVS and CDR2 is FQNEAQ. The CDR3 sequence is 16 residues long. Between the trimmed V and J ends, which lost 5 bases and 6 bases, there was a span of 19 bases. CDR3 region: CASSLRVPEVSGELFF. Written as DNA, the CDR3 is TGTGCCAGCAGCCTAAGGGTGCCGGAGGTGTCCGGGGAGCTGTTTTTT.

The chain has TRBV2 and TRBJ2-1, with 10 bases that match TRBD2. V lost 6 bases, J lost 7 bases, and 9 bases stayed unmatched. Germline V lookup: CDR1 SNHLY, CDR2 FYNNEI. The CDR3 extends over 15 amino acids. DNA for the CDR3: TGTGCCAGCAGGAAACTAGCGGGATCTTTAAATGAGCAGTTCTTC. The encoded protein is CASRKLAGSLNEQFF.

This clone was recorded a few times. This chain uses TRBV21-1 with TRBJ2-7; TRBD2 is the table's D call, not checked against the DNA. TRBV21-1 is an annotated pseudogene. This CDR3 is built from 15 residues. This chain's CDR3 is CASTLRRASSYEQYF. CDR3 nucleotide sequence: TGTGCCAGCACCCTCCGGCGGGCCAGCTCCTACGAGCAGTACTTC.

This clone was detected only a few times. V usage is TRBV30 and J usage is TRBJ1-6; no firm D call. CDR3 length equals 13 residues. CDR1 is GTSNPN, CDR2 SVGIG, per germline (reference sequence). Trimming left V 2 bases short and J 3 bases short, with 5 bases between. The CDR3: CAWSLLYNSPLHF. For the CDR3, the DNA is TGTGCCTGGAGTCTCCTCTATAATTCACCCCTCCACTTT.

This CDR3 reads CASSGGLQGDTQYF. The DNA for the CDR3 is TGCGCCAGCAGCGGGGGACTCCAAGGGGATACGCAGTATTTT. The V call is TRBV5-1, the J call TRBJ2-3, with D possibly TRBD2 on 6 matching bases. CDR3 length: 14 amino acids. Germline V lookup: CDR1 SGHRS, CDR2 YFSETQ. The V and J ends lost 4 bases and 6 bases respectively, with 15 bases between them.

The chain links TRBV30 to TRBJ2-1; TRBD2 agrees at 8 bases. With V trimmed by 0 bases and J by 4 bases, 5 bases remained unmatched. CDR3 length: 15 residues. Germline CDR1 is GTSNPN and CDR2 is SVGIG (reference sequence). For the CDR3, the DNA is TGTGCCTGGAGTGTGGTCACTAGCGGTTACAATGAGCAGTTCTTC. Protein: CAWSVVTSGYNEQFF.

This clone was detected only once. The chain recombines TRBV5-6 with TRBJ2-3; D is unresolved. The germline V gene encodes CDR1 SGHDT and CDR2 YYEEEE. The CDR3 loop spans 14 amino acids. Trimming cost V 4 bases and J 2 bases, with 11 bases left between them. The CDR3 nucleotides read TGTGCCAGCAGCAGACCGGAGTACACAGATACGCAGTATTTT. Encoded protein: CASSRPEYTDTQYF.

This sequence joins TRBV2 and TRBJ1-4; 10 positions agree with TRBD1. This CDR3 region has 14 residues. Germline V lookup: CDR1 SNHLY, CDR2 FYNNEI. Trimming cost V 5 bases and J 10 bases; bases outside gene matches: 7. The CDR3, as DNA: TGTGCCAGCAGTTCCGGGACAGGGGATGGAAAACTGTTTTTT. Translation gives CASSSGTGDGKLFF. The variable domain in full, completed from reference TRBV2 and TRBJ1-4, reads EPEVTQTPSHQVTQMGQEVILRCVPISNHLYFYWYRQILGQKVEFLVSFYNNEISEKSEIFDDQFSVERPDGSNFTLKIRSTKLEDSAMYFCASSSGTGDGKLFFGSGTQLSVL.

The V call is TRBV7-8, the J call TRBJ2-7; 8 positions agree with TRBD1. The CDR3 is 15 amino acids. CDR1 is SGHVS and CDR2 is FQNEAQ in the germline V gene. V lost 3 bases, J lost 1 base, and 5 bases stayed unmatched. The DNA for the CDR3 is TGTGCCAGCAGCTTGGCCGGGACAGGATCCTACGAGCAGTACTTC. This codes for CASSLAGTGSYEQYF.

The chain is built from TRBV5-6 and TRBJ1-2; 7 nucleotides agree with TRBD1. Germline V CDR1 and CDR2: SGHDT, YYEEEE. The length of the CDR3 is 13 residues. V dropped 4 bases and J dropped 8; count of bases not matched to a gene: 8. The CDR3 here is CASSQWDSMGYTF. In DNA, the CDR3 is TGTGCCAGCAGCCAATGGGACAGTATGGGCTACACCTTC.

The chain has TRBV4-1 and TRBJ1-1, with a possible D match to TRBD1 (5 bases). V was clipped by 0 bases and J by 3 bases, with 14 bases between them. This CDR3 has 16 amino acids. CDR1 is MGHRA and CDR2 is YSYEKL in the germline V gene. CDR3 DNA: TGCGCCAGCAGCCAAGATTTTCGCGGAGGGGACACTGAAGCTTTCTTT. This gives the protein CASSQDFRGGDTEAFF.

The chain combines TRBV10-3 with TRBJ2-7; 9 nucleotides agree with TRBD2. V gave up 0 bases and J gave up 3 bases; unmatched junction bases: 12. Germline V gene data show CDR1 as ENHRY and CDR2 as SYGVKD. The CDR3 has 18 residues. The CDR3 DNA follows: TGTGCCATCAGTGAGTCGATCGTGTCTAGCGGGGCCATCTACGAGCAGTACTTC. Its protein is CAISESIVSSGAIYEQYF.

CDR3 in amino acids: CASSKTGAGANVLTF. The CDR3 nucleotides read TGTGCCAGCAGTAAGACAGGGGCCGGGGCCAACGTCCTGACTTTC. The genes are TRBV7-2 and TRBJ2-6; 8 bases are a match to TRBD1. CDR3 length: 15 amino acids. After removal of 6 bases from V and 4 bases from J, the junction contained 5 bases not matched to a gene. Germline V gene lookup returns CDR1 SGHTA and CDR2 FQGNSA.

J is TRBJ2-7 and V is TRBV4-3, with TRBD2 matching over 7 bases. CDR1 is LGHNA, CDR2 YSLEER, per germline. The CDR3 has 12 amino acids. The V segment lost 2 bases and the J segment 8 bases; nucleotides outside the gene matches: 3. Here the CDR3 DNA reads TGCGCCAGCAGCCAACCCGGGGGGAAGCAGTACTTC. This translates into CASSQPGGKQYF.

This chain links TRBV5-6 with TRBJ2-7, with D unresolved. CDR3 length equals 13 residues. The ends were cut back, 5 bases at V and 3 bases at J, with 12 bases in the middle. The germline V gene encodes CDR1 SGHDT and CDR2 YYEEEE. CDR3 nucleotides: TGTGCCAGCAGTACAGAAGCCGGCTACGAGCAGTACTTC. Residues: CASSTEAGYEQYF. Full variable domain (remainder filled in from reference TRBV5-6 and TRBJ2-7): DAGVTQSPTHLIKTRGQQVTLRCSPKSGHDTVSWYQQALGQGPQFIFQYYEEEERQRGNFPDRFSGHQFPNYSSELNVNALLLGDSALYLCASSTEAGYEQYFGPGTRLTVT.

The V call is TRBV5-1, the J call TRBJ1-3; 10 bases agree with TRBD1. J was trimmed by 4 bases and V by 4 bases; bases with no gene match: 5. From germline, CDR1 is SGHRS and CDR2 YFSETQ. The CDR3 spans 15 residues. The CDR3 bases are TGCGCCAGCAGCCAACCGGGACAGGGGGGAAACACCATATATTTT. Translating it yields CASSQPGQGGNTIYF.

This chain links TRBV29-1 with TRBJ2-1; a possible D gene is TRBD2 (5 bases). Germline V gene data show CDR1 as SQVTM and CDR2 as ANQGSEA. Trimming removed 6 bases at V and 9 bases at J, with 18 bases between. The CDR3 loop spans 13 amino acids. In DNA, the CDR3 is TGCAGCGTAAGCGTCGGCAGACGGGGTGAGCAGTTCTTC. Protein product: CSVSVGRRGEQFF.

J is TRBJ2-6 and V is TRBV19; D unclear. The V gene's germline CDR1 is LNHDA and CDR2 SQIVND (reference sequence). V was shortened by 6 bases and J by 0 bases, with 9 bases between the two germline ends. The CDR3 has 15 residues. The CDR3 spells CASSADRSGANVLTF. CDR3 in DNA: TGTGCCAGTAGCGCAGATCGCTCTGGGGCCAACGTCCTGACTTTC. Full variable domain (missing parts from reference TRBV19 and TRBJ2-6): DGGITQSPKYLFRKEGQNVTLSCEQNLNHDAMYWYRQDPGQGLRLIYYSQIVNDFQKGDIAEGYSVSREKKESFPLTVTSAQKNPTAFYLCASSADRSGANVLTFGAGSRLTVL.

The CDR3 reads CASTPGGNTEAFF. DNA for the CDR3: TGTGCCAGTACCCCGGGAGGGAACACTGAAGCTTTCTTT. The rearrangement joins TRBV19 to TRBJ1-1; D gene unclear. CDR1 and CDR2 from the germline V gene are LNHDA and SQIVND (reference sequence). V shed 7 bases and J shed 1 base, with 10 bases lying between them. This CDR3 region has 13 residues.